Below are 2 T cell receptor beta chains sequenced from a single sample in a study of shared clonotypes between healthy human individuals. Profiled with immunoSEQ multiplex PCR; TCRdb holds only in-frame clones, not every one. The table records approximately 510,000 clones, about four fifths of them present only once. The sequenced material came from PBMCs. Receptor source: a woman aged 40-49 years in good health. Some clones in this sample may be carry-over from other donors' samples.

The chain couples TRBV11-2 to TRBJ2-6, with 8 bases that match TRBD1. The CDR3 is 17 amino acids. Germline CDR1 and CDR2: SGHAT and FQNNGV. Trimming removed 6 bases from V and 2 bases from J; junction bases left unmatched: 9. The CDR3 DNA reads TGTGCCAGCAGTCTAGCCCCAGGGGGCGCTGGGGCCAACGTCCTGACTTTC. Protein sequence: CASSLAPGGAGANVLTF.

This chain connects TRBV27 to TRBJ1-1; the D is unclear. The CDR3 consists of 14 residues. V shed 7 bases and J shed 3 bases, with 15 bases lying between them. Per the germline V gene, CDR1 is MNHEY and CDR2 is SMNVEV (reference sequence). The CDR3 protein is CASTPRAGHTEAFF. The CDR3 DNA reads TGTGCCAGCACTCCCCGGGCAGGACACACTGAAGCTTTCTTT.